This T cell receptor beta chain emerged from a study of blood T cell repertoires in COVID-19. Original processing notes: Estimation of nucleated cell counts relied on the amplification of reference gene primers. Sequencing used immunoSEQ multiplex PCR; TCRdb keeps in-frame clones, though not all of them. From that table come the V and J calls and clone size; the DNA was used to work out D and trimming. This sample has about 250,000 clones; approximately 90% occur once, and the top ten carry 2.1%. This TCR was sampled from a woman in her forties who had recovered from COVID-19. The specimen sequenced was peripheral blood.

CDR3 protein: CASSQGLAAKNIQYF. The CDR3 DNA is TGCGCCAGCAGCCAAGGACTAGCGGCCAAAAACATTCAGTACTTC. The chain links TRBV4-3 to TRBJ2-4, with 8 bases identical to TRBD2. The J segment lost 1 base and the V segment lost 1 base, leaving 0 bases of the junction unmatched. Germline CDR1 reads LGHNA; CDR2 reads YSLEER. CDR3 length: 15 amino acids.